A single sample is the source of the 28 T cell receptor beta chains below, sequenced in a study of T cells in Graves' hyperthyroidism and ophthalmopathy. TCR beta CDR3 sequences were amplified from RNA transcripts. Carried out on the TCR CDR3, a first-round RT-PCR used the HTBI primer set. TCRdb used MiXCR to reprocess the multiplex PCR reads, holding one entry per CDR3 protein. The sample records about 410,000 distinct CDR3 sequences, about 15% being singletons. Sequences were obtained from blood. All receptors come from a woman under 40 with Graves' ophthalmopathy.

The sample holds many counts of this clonotype. CDR3 amino acids: CASSLGQGVGTDTQYF. The CDR3 region has the DNA TGTGCCAGCAGCTTAGGGCAGGGGGTCGGCACAGATACGCAGTATTTT. The J gene is TRBJ2-3, the V gene TRBV7-6; the match to TRBD1 covers 7 bases. Germline V lookup: CDR1 SGHVS, CDR2 FNYEAQ. After removal of 1 base from V and 1 base from J, the junction contained 5 bases not matched to a gene. There are 16 residues in the CDR3. Based on the CDR3 plus reference TRBV7-6 and TRBJ2-3, the full variable domain is GAGVSQSPRYKVTKRGQDVALRCDPISGHVSLYWYRQALGQGPEFLTYFNYEAQQDKSGLPNDRFSAERPEGSISTLTIQRTEQRDSAMYRCASSLGQGVGTDTQYFGPGTRLTVL.

This clonotype was detected only a few times. The chain has TRBV6-1 and TRBJ2-1, with D possibly being TRBD1 (6 bases). Germline V gene sequence: CDR1 MNHNS, CDR2 SASEGT. The CDR3 is 13 amino acids. Trimming cost V 6 bases and J 7 bases, with 13 bases left between them. The CDR3 loop reads CASRNREWNEQFF. CDR3 in DNA: TGTGCCAGCAGAAACAGGGAGTGGAATGAGCAGTTCTTC.

The chain recombines TRBV5-8 with TRBJ1-4; 9 bases are shared with TRBD1. CDR3 size: 17 residues. V shed 2 bases, J shed 1 base, and the junction held 6 bases outside the gene matches. Looked up from germline, CDR1 is SGHTS and CDR2 is YDEGEE. In DNA form, the CDR3 reads TGTGCCAGCAGCTTCGGTGGGACAGGGAAAACTAATGAAAAACTGTTTTTT. It is translated as CASSFGGTGKTNEKLFF. The variable domain in full, completed from reference TRBV5-8 and TRBJ1-4, reads EAGVTQSPTHLIKTRGQQATLRCSPISGHTSVYWYQQALGLGLQFLLWYDEGEERNRGNFPPRFSGRQFPNYSSELNVNALELEDSALYLCASSFGGTGKTNEKLFFGSGTQLSVL.

The chain joins TRBV10-3 to TRBJ2-3; 10 bases map to TRBD2. CDR3 length: 18 residues. V shed 8 bases and J 0 bases; nucleotides not matched to a gene: 14. CDR1 and CDR2 from the germline V gene are ENHRY and SYGVKD. The chain's CDR3 is CAIGEKRGGLPSTDTQYF. CDR3 in DNA: TGTGCCATCGGAGAGAAGCGGGGGGGACTCCCTAGCACAGATACGCAGTATTTT.

This clonotype has ten or more counts. This rearrangement joins TRBV2 to TRBJ1-5; a weak D match, TRBD1 (5 bases). This CDR3 contains 14 residues. The germline V and J ends were trimmed by 5 bases and 7 bases, with 15 bases remaining between them. Germline-derived CDR1 and CDR2 are SNHLY and FYNNEI. The CDR3 region has the DNA TGTGCCAGCAGTTCTCAGGGTTCTGCCCAGCCCCAGCATTTT. The encoded protein is CASSSQGSAQPQHF.

This clonotype has at least ten counts. The chain couples TRBV5-1 to TRBJ1-2; 9 nucleotides agree with TRBD1. Germline CDR1 is SGHRS and CDR2 is YFSETQ. The junction had 7 bases not matched to a gene; V was cut back by 3 bases and J by 7 bases. The CDR3 runs to 14 residues. The CDR3 region has the DNA TGCGCCAGCAGCTACGACAGGGGGTACTCTGGCTACACCTTC. Translated: CASSYDRGYSGYTF.

This clonotype was recorded at least ten times. The chain employs TRBV6-2 or TRBV6-3 and TRBJ2-2; unclear D gene. This CDR3 comprises 15 residues. Germline CDR1 and CDR2: MNHEY and SVGEGT. V gave up 0 bases and J gave up 4 bases, with 9 bases separating them. CDR3 region: CASSYSRTPTGELFF. The CDR3 DNA sequence: TGTGCCAGCAGTTACTCGCGAACTCCCACCGGGGAGCTGTTTTTT.

This clonotype was counted at least ten times. The rearrangement uses TRBV5-1 and TRBJ2-2, with 14 nucleotides matching TRBD2. Germline assignment: CDR1 SGHRS and CDR2 YFSETQ. The CDR3 is 17 residues long. The V segment lost 0 bases and the J segment 3 bases; nucleotides outside the gene matches: 1. Here the CDR3 reads CASSLGTSGGYTGELFF. For the CDR3, the DNA is TGCGCCAGCAGCTTGGGGACTAGCGGGGGGTACACCGGGGAGCTGTTTTTT.

This clonotype was detected ten times or more. This sequence joins TRBV20-1 and TRBJ1-1; 7 bases line up with TRBD1. Germline V CDR1 and CDR2: DFQATT, SNEGSKA (reference sequence). This CDR3 is built from 13 residues. V shed 6 bases, J shed 1 base, and the junction held 5 bases outside the gene matches. The CDR3 DNA sequence: TGCAGTGCCCGTGGACAGGCGAACACTGAAGCTTTCTTT. Translation gives CSARGQANTEAFF.

This clonotype was counted at least ten times. The chain combines TRBV11-1 with TRBJ1-1, with 8 bases identical to TRBD1. V lost 5 bases and J lost 1; bases outside the gene matches: 9. In germline, CDR1 is SGHAT, CDR2 FQDESV (reference sequence). CDR3 length: 16 amino acids. CDR3 bases: TGTGCCAGCAGCCGTACCGGACAGGGTCGGAACACTGAAGCTTTCTTT. Translation: CASSRTGQGRNTEAFF. Full variable domain (outside the CDR3, taken from reference TRBV11-1 and TRBJ1-1): EAEVAQSPRYKITEKSQAVAFWCDPISGHATLYWYRQILGQGPELLVQFQDESVVDDSQLPKDRFSAERLKGVDSTLKIQPAELGDSAMYLCASSRTGQGRNTEAFFGQGTRLTVV.

This clonotype has at least ten counts. The genes are TRBV12-3 or TRBV12-4 and TRBJ1-1, with D perhaps TRBD1 (5 bases). Trimming took 10 bases from V and 4 from J, leaving 22 bases between them. The CDR3 has 15 residues. In DNA form, the CDR3 reads TGTGCCACCTTCCCCGAGCGGGGGGTCGGCACTGAAGCTTTCTTT. It codes for CATFPERGVGTEAFF.

This clonotype was detected ten times or more. CDR3 region: CASRRFRTAPYEQYF. Here the CDR3 DNA reads TGTGCCAGCAGACGATTCAGGACGGCCCCCTACGAGCAGTACTTC. This chain connects TRBV6-1 to TRBJ2-7, with D hard to call. This CDR3 comprises 15 residues. CDR1 is MNHNS, CDR2 SASEGT, per germline. Trimming took off 6 bases at V and 2 bases at J, with 17 bases between the two ends.

This clonotype was recorded many times. The V call is TRBV6-1, the J call TRBJ2-2, with 7 positions matching TRBD1. This CDR3 has 16 amino acids. Germline assignment: CDR1 MNHNS and CDR2 SASEGT. The V and J ends lost 5 bases and 3 bases, in that order; junction bases with no gene match: 9. CDR3 in amino acids: CASSILPDRHTGELFF. For the CDR3, the DNA is TGTGCCAGCAGTATCCTCCCGGACAGGCACACCGGGGAGCTGTTTTTT.

This clonotype came up many times. The chain carries TRBV2 and TRBJ1-1; D remains ambiguous. The CDR3 runs 12 residues. V was pared by 7 bases and J by 3 bases, with 9 bases between. Germline V lookup: CDR1 SNHLY, CDR2 FYNNEI. The CDR3 sequence: CASKLGYTEAFF. CDR3 DNA sequence: TGTGCCAGCAAATTAGGTTACACTGAAGCTTTCTTT.

The V call is TRBV5-1, the J call TRBJ2-2, with 8 bases fitting TRBD1. The germline gives CDR1 SGHRS, CDR2 YFSETQ. With V trimmed by 0 bases and J by 4 bases, 5 bases remained unmatched. The CDR3 runs 16 residues. The CDR3, as DNA: TGCGCCAGCAGCTTGGTGGCAGGGGGCGTCACCGGGGAGCTGTTTTTT. It specifies CASSLVAGGVTGELFF.

This clonotype was counted at least ten times. CDR3 coding DNA: TGTGCCACTAACCCGGACAAAGGAAATAATTCACCCCTCCACTTT. Its protein is CATNPDKGNNSPLHF. The chain is built from TRBV19 and TRBJ1-6, with TRBD1 as a possible D gene (5 bases). This CDR3 contains 15 residues. V was trimmed by 10 bases and J by 5 bases, leaving 18 bases between them. Germline V gene data show CDR1 as LNHDA and CDR2 as SQIVND (reference sequence).

This clonotype is a singleton in its sample. Given a much more abundant clone one base away, this may be a read error. The CDR3 DNA follows: TGCGCCAGCAGCCAAGCGGACAGCTCCTACGAGCAGCACTTC. Protein sequence: CASSQADSSYEQHF. The gene calls are TRBV4-1 and TRBJ2-7; maybe TRBD1 (6 bases). This CDR3 comprises 14 residues. The germline gives CDR1 MGHRA, CDR2 YSYEKL.

The table lists this clonotype with many counts. The chain combines TRBV12-3 or TRBV12-4 with TRBJ1-1; 11 bases map to TRBD1. The CDR3 has 13 amino acids. V lost 6 bases, J lost 4 bases, and 1 base stayed unmatched. CDR3 protein: CASRGTGGTEAFF. The CDR3 nucleotides read TGTGCCAGCAGGGGGACAGGGGGCACTGAAGCTTTCTTT.

This clonotype was seen ten or more times. The chain carries TRBV28 and TRBJ2-1; 8 bases match TRBD1. The CDR3 runs to 16 residues. Germline CDR1 is MDHEN and CDR2 is SYDVKM. J was trimmed by 1 base and V by 2 bases; bases with no gene match: 4. This CDR3 is CASSLMWDRSYNEQFF. CDR3 sequence (DNA): TGTGCCAGCAGTTTAATGTGGGACAGGTCCTACAATGAGCAGTTCTTC.

This clonotype was found many times. This chain links TRBV20-1 with TRBJ1-4; D unresolved. Germline V CDR1 and CDR2: DFQATT, SNEGSKA (reference sequence). The CDR3 contains 15 residues. Trimming took 0 bases from V and 0 from J, leaving 8 bases between them. The CDR3 DNA follows: TGCAGTGCTAGAGATTGGAGTCCAACTAATGAAAAACTGTTTTTT. Its protein is CSARDWSPTNEKLFF.

This sequence joins TRBV5-5 and TRBJ2-1, with 11 bases that match TRBD2. The CDR3 sequence is 17 residues long. V was clipped by 1 base and J by 4 bases; unmatched bases: 7. CDR1 is SGHKS and CDR2 is YYEKEE in the germline V gene (reference sequence). CDR3 in DNA: TGTGCCAGCAGCTTGTATAGCGGGAGGGCGACGTACAATGAGCAGTTCTTC. It specifies CASSLYSGRATYNEQFF.

A few counts support this clonotype. The CDR3 here is CASGLPGVGGYTF. DNA of the CDR3: TGTGCCAGCGGCCTCCCAGGGGTTGGGGGCTACACCTTC. The chain joins TRBV27 to TRBJ1-2; D is perhaps TRBD1 (6 bases). V lost 8 bases to trimming and J lost 8 bases, with 18 bases between them. This CDR3 spans 13 amino acids. Germline CDR1 MNHEY, CDR2 SMNVEV (reference sequence).

This clonotype has ten or more counts. The chain has TRBV7-3 and TRBJ2-2; D unclear. Trimming cost V 2 bases and J 6 bases, with 7 bases left between them. The CDR3 runs 13 residues. The germline CDR1 and CDR2 sequences are SGHTA and FQGTGA. CDR3: CASSLSSPGELFF. The CDR3 region has the DNA TGTGCCAGCAGCTTATCTAGTCCCGGGGAGCTGTTTTTT.

The sample holds many counts of this clonotype. The gene calls are TRBV28 and TRBJ2-7; D remains unclear. Trimming removed 2 bases at V and 3 bases at J, with 5 bases between. Germline assignment: CDR1 MDHEN and CDR2 SYDVKM. The CDR3 totals 12 residues. The CDR3 nucleotides read TGTGCCAGCAGTTTAGGGGACTACGAGCAGTACTTC. Protein product: CASSLGDYEQYF.

The V call is TRBV19, the J call TRBJ1-2; the match to TRBD1 covers 8 bases. Losses at the gene ends were 4 bases for V and 0 bases for J; bases not matched to a gene: 4. CDR3 size: 15 residues. CDR1 is LNHDA, CDR2 SQIVND, per germline (reference sequence). The CDR3 loop is CASSTQGATNYGYTF. CDR3 coding DNA: TGTGCCAGTAGTACCCAGGGGGCGACTAACTATGGCTACACCTTC. Full variable domain (outside the CDR3, taken from reference TRBV19 and TRBJ1-2): DGGITQSPKYLFRKEGQNVTLSCEQNLNHDAMYWYRQDPGQGLRLIYYSQIVNDFQKGDIAEGYSVSREKKESFPLTVTSAQKNPTAFYLCASSTQGATNYGYTFGSGTRLTVV.

This clonotype has just one count. V is TRBV10-3 and J is TRBJ1-6; a possible D gene is TRBD1 (6 bases). The CDR3 has 13 amino acids. With 11 bases removed from V and 10 bases from J, the gap between germline ends came to 18 bases. Germline assignment: CDR1 ENHRY and CDR2 SYGVKD. DNA for the CDR3: TGTGCCTCCCGGGACATTTCCGCGTCACCCCTCCACTTT. Amino acids: CASRDISASPLHF.

The chain employs TRBV19 and TRBJ1-2, with 7 bases identical to TRBD1. CDR1 and CDR2 (germline): LNHDA, SQIVND (reference sequence). This CDR3 has 16 amino acids. J was trimmed by 5 bases and V by 3 bases; bases with no gene match: 12. This chain's CDR3 is CASSIERGRVQYGYTF. The DNA for the CDR3 is TGTGCCAGTAGTATTGAAAGGGGGCGCGTTCAGTATGGCTACACCTTC.

With regard to this clonotype: Possible read error: a much larger clone is one base away. The V call is TRBV4-1, the J call TRBJ1-2, with D possibly matching TRBD1 (5 bases). Germline CDR1 is MGHRA and CDR2 is YSYEKL. This CDR3 is 16 amino acids long. CDR3 DNA sequence: TGCGCCGGCAGCCTAAAGACGACAGCCGATAACTATGGCTACACCTTC. Translated: CAGSLKTTADNYGYTF.